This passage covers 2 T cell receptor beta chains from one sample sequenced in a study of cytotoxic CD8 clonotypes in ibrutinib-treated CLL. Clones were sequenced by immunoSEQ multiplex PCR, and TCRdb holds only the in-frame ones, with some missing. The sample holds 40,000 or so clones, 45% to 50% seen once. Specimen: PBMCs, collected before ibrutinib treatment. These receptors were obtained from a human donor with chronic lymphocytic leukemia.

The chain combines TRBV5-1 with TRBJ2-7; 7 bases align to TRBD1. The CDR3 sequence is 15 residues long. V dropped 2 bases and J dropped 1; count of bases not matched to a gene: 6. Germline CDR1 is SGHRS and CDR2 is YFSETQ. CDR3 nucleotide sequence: TGCGCCAGCAGCTTAACTGGGACAGCTTCCTACGAGCAGTACTTC. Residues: CASSLTGTASYEQYF.

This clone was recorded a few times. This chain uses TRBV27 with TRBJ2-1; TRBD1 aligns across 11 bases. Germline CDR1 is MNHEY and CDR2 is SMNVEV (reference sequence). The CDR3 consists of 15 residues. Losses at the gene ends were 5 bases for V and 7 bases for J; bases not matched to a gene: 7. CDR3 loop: CASSPWTGGSNEQFF. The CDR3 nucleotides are TGTGCCAGCAGTCCTTGGACAGGGGGCTCTAATGAGCAGTTCTTC.